The 17 T cell receptor beta chains reported below all come from one sample, sequenced in a study of siplizumab effects on memory and regulatory T cells. Sequencing was performed with immunoSEQ multiplex PCR; in TCRdb, only in-frame clones are kept and a portion is missing. The table has around 100,000 clones, around 95% seen once; the top ten hold under 0.7%. The sequencing input was Tregs sorted from blood. These receptors were taken from a human donor in good health.

The gene calls are TRBV4-1 and TRBJ1-2; maybe TRBD1 (5 bases). The CDR3 consists of 14 residues. Germline assignment: CDR1 MGHRA and CDR2 YSYEKL. The ends were cut back, 0 bases at V and 8 bases at J, with 13 bases in the middle. The CDR3 is CASSQEQGSGGYTF. CDR3 nucleotides: TGCGCCAGCAGCCAAGAGCAGGGTTCAGGAGGCTACACCTTC.

The chain combines TRBV5-6 with TRBJ2-2, with TRBD2 matching 7 bases. V shed 1 base, J shed 10 bases, and the junction held 10 bases outside the gene matches. CDR1 is SGHDT, CDR2 YYEEEE, per germline. The CDR3 is 15 residues long. Written as DNA, the CDR3 is TGTGCCAGCAGCTTGTCGTGGGAGGGCCTTAAGGAGCTGTTTTTT. This encodes CASSLSWEGLKELFF.

This chain uses TRBV6-5 with TRBJ2-7; D is possibly TRBD2 (6 bases). Germline CDR1 is MNHEY and CDR2 is SVGAGI. Trimming cost V 8 bases and J 2 bases, with 13 bases left between them. This CDR3 is built from 13 residues. The CDR3 spells CASGGTQPYEQYF. In DNA form, the CDR3 reads TGTGCCAGCGGCGGGACCCAGCCCTACGAGCAGTACTTC.

This chain uses TRBV11-2 with TRBJ2-5; no firm D call. The CDR3 consists of 13 residues. Trimming stripped 0 bases from V and 3 bases from J, with 5 bases between. Germline V gives CDR1 SGHAT, CDR2 FQNNGV. Here the CDR3 reads CASSLEIKETQYF. The DNA of the CDR3 is TGTGCCAGCAGCTTAGAAATAAAAGAGACCCAGTACTTC.

The chain joins TRBV11-2 to TRBJ2-1, with 16 bases aligning to TRBD2. CDR3 length equals 18 residues. The germline CDR1 and CDR2 sequences are SGHAT and FQNNGV. With 0 bases clipped from V and 8 bases from J, the junction kept 7 bases outside the gene matches. The CDR3 DNA reads as TGTGCCAGCAGCTTAGAGTGGGGGACTAGCGGGAGGGCCCATGAGCAGTTCTTC. The encoded protein is CASSLEWGTSGRAHEQFF.

The chain carries TRBV28 and TRBJ2-3, with D possibly being TRBD2 (5 bases). The CDR3 totals 15 residues. Germline V gene sequence: CDR1 MDHEN, CDR2 SYDVKM. V was clipped by 5 bases and J by 4 bases, with 16 bases between them. The CDR3 DNA sequence: TGTGCCAGCAGTCCCGCCGGGCGGGTGGCAGATACGCAGTATTTT. It is translated as CASSPAGRVADTQYF.

The chain carries TRBV7-9 and TRBJ2-5, with TRBD1 identical over 9 bases. The CDR3 has 16 residues. The V gene end was trimmed by 3 bases and the J gene end by 5 bases; junction bases not matched to a gene: 10. Germline-derived CDR1 and CDR2 are SEHNR and FQNEAQ (reference sequence). The CDR3 is CASSLRGTGFVETQYF. DNA of the CDR3: TGTGCCAGCAGCTTGCGTGGGACAGGGTTTGTGGAGACCCAGTACTTC.

This chain links TRBV2 with TRBJ2-3; 8 bases fit TRBD1. V shed 10 bases and J 2 bases; nucleotides not matched to a gene: 8. CDR1 and CDR2 (germline): SNHLY, FYNNEI. The CDR3 is 14 residues long. CDR3 residues: CATRIRGHTDTQYF. DNA for the CDR3: TGTGCCACTCGGATCAGGGGGCACACAGATACGCAGTATTTT.

This chain uses TRBV5-1 with TRBJ1-1; possibly TRBD1 for D (6 bases). The CDR3 has 15 amino acids. Trimming took off 0 bases at V and 6 bases at J, with 15 bases between the two ends. Germline V CDR1 and CDR2: SGHRS, YFSETQ. CDR3 sequence reads: CASSLAGGRIAEAFF. The CDR3 nucleotides read TGCGCCAGCAGCTTGGCCGGGGGGCGCATCGCTGAAGCTTTCTTT.

V is TRBV9 and J is TRBJ2-3; maybe TRBD2 (5 bases). Between the trimmed V and J ends, which lost 3 bases and 2 bases, there was a span of 16 bases. The CDR3 extends over 16 amino acids. From germline, CDR1 is SGDLS and CDR2 YYNGEE. The CDR3 DNA is TGTGCCAGCAGCGCGTTGGGGAGCGCTAACACAGATACGCAGTATTTT. The encoded protein is CASSALGSANTDTQYF.

The chain has TRBV30 and TRBJ1-5, with D unresolved. The CDR3 runs to 15 residues. The germline V and J ends were trimmed by 3 bases and 2 bases, with 14 bases remaining between them. Germline V gives CDR1 GTSNPN, CDR2 SVGIG (reference sequence). CDR3 sequence (DNA): TGTGCCTGGAGCGATTATCTTTGGGGCAATCAGCCCCAGCATTTT. This translates into CAWSDYLWGNQPQHF.

This chain connects TRBV29-1 to TRBJ2-5, with D perhaps TRBD1 or TRBD2 (5 bases each). Germline-derived CDR1 and CDR2 are SQVTM and ANQGSEA. This CDR3 comprises 13 residues. V lost 5 bases and J 1 base, leaving 11 bases between the germline ends. The CDR3 DNA reads TGCAGCGTTTCTAGTGGGGGCCAAGAGACCCAGTACTTC. This translates into CSVSSGGQETQYF.

The chain joins TRBV7-6 to TRBJ2-2; no definite D call. Germline assignment: CDR1 SGHVS and CDR2 FNYEAQ. This CDR3 has 13 residues. Between the trimmed V and J ends, which lost 5 bases and 6 bases, there was a span of 10 bases. The CDR3 region has the DNA TGTGCCAGCAGCCCGCGACTTTCCGGGGAGCTGTTTTTT. It encodes CASSPRLSGELFF. Combining the CDR3 with reference TRBV7-6 and TRBJ2-2 gives the whole variable domain GAGVSQSPRYKVTKRGQDVALRCDPISGHVSLYWYRQALGQGPEFLTYFNYEAQQDKSGLPNDRFSAERPEGSISTLTIQRTEQRDSAMYRCASSPRLSGELFFGEGSRLTVL.

CDR3 in DNA: TGTGCCAGCAGGGTCGGACAGTTCAAAAATGAGCAGTTCTTC. This sequence encodes CASRVGQFKNEQFF. The chain is built from TRBV28 and TRBJ2-1, with D perhaps matching TRBD1 (6 bases). Per the germline V gene, CDR1 is MDHEN and CDR2 is SYDVKM. This CDR3 has 14 amino acids. V was trimmed by 6 bases and J by 7 bases, leaving 16 bases between them.

The rearrangement joins TRBV7-6 to TRBJ2-3, with a weak D call TRBD1 (6 bases). The length of the CDR3 is 15 residues. V was shortened by 6 bases and J by 2 bases, with 15 bases between the two germline ends. Germline V CDR1 and CDR2: SGHVS, FNYEAQ. The DNA for the CDR3 is TGTGCCAGCAGTCCAACCGGACAGTTCACAGATACGCAGTATTTT. Translating it yields CASSPTGQFTDTQYF.

The chain recombines TRBV6-4 with TRBJ2-3; weak D call: TRBD2 (5 bases). V was trimmed by 7 bases and J by 3 bases, leaving 20 bases between them. Germline-derived CDR1 and CDR2 are MRHNA and SNTAGT. CDR3 size: 16 residues. The CDR3 region is CASIKRSRLTTDTQYF. Written as DNA, the CDR3 is TGTGCCAGCATTAAAAGGAGCCGACTAACTACAGATACGCAGTATTTT.

In this sample, this clone turned up once. The rearrangement joins TRBV28 to TRBJ1-1; 11 bases map to TRBD1. CDR1 and CDR2 from the germline V gene are MDHEN and SYDVKM. V gave up 6 bases and J gave up 8 bases; unmatched junction bases: 17. This CDR3 has 17 amino acids. The CDR3 nucleotides are TGTGCCAGCAGCTCCTCCCTTGGTTTGGGACAGGGGGTAGAAGCTTTCTTT. Its protein is CASSSSLGLGQGVEAFF.